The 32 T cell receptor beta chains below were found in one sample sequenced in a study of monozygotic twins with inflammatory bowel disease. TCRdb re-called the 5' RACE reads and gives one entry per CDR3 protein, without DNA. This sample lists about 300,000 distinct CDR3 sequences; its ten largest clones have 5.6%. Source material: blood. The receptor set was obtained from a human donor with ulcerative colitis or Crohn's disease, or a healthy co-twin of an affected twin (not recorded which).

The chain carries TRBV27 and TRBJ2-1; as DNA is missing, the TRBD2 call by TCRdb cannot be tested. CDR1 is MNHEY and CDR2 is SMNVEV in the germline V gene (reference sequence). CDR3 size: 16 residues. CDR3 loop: CASKPLAGDTYNEQFF.

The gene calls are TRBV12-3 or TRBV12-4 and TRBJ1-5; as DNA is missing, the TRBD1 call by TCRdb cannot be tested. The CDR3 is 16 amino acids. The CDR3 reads CASSLVQGIRNQPQHF.

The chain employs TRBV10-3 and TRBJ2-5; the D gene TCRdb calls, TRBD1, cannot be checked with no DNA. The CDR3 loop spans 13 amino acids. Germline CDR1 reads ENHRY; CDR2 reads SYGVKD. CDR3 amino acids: CATAFRGQETQYF.

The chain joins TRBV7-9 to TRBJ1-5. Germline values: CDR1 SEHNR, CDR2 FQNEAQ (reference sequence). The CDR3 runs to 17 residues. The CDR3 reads CASSLGSSLGSNQPQHF.

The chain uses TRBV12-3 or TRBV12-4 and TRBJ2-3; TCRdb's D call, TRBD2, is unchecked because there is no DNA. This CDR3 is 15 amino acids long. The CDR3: CASSRTSPLVNTQYF.

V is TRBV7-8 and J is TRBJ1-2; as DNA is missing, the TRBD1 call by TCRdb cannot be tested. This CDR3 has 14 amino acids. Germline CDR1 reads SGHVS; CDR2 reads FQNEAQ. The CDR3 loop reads CASSLGTGAGGYTF.

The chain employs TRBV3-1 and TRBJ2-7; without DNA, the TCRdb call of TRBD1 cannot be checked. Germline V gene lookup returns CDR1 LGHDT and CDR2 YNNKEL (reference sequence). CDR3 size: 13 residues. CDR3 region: CASRRDRDYEQYF.

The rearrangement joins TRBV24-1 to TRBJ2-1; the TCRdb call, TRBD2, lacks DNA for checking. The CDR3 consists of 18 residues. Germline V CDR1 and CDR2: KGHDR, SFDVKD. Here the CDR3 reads CATSESPGLAGVYNEQFF.

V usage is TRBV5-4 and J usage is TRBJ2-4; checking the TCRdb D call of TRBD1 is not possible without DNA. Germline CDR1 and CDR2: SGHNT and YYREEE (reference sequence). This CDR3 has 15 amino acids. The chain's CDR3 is CASSLAGGASNIQYF. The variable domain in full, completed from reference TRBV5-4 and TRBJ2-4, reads ETGVTQSPTHLIKTRGQQVTLRCSSQSGHNTVSWYQQALGQGPQFIFQYYREEENGRGNFPPRFSGLQFPNYSSELNVNALELDDSALYLCASSLAGGASNIQYFGAGTRLSVL.

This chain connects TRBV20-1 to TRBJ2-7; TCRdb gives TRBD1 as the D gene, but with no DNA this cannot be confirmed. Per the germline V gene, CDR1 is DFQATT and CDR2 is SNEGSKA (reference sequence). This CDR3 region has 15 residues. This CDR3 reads CSAPPRDRASREQYF.

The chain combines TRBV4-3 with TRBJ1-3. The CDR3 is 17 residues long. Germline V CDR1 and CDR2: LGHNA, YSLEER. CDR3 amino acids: CASSQEALVREEDTIYF.

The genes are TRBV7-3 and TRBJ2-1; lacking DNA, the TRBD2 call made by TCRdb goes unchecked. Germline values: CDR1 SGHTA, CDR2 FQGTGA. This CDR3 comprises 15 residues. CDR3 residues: CASSLNQVTRNEQFF.

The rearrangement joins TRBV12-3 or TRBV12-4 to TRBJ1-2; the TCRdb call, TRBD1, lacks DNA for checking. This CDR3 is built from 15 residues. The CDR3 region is CASSFGTGGIYGYTF.

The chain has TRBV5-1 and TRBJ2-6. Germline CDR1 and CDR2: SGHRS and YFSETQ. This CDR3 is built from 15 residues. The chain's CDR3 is CASSLEASGANVLTF.

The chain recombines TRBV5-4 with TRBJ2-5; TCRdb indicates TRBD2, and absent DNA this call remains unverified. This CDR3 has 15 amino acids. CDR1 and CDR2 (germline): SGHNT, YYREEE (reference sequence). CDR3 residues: CASSSRLAGKETQYF.

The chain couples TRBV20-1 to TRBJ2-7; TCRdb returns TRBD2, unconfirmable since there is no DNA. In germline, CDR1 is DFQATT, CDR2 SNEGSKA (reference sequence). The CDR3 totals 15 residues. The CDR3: CSAPRTSGASYEQYF.

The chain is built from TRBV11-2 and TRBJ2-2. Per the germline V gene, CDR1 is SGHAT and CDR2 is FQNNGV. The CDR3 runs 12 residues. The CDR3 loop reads CASSLDSGELFF.

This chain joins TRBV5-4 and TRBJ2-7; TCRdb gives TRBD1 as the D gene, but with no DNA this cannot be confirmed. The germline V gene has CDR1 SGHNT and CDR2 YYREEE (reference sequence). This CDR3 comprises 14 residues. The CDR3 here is CASSGRTGFNEQYF. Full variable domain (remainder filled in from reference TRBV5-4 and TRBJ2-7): ETGVTQSPTHLIKTRGQQVTLRCSSQSGHNTVSWYQQALGQGPQFIFQYYREEENGRGNFPPRFSGLQFPNYSSELNVNALELDDSALYLCASSGRTGFNEQYFGPGTRLTVT.

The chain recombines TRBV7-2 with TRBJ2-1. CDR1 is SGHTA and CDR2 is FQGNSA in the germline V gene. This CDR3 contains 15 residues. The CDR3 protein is CASRNTGGSYNEQFF. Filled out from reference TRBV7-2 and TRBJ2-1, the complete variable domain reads GAGVSQSPSNKVTEKGKDVELRCDPISGHTALYWYRQSLGQGLEFLIYFQGNSAPDKSGLPSDRFSAERTGGSVSTLTIQRTQQEDSAVYLCASRNTGGSYNEQFFGPGTRLTVL.

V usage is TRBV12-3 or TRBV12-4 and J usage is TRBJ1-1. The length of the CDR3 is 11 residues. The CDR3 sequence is CASSPNTEAFF.

CDR3 in amino acids: CASSLSGLAERNEQFF. The V call is TRBV5-1, the J call TRBJ2-1; with no DNA, the TCRdb D assignment of TRBD2 cannot be verified. CDR1 SGHRS and CDR2 YFSETQ come from the germline V gene. The CDR3 runs to 16 residues.

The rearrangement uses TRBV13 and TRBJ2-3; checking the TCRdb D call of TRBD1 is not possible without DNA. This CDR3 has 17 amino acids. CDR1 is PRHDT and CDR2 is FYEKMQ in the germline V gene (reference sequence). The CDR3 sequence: CASSMGLAGATADTQYF.

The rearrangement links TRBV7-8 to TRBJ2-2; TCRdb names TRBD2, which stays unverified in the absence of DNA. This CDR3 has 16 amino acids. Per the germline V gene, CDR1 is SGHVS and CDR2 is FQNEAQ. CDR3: CASSARTSGNTGELFF.

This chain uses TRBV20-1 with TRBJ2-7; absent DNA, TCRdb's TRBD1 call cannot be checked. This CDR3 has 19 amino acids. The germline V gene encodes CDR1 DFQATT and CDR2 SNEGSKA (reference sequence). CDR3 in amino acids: CSAGHRDRDRLARSYEQYF.

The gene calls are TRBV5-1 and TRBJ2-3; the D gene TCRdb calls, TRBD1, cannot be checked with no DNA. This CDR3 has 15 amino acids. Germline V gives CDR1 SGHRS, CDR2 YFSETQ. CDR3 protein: CASSFKGDGSDTQYF. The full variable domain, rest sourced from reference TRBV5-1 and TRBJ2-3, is KAGVTQTPRYLIKTRGQQVTLSCSPISGHRSVSWYQQTPGQGLQFLFEYFSETQRNKGNFPGRFSGRQFSNSRSEMNVSTLELGDSALYLCASSFKGDGSDTQYFGPGTRLTVL.

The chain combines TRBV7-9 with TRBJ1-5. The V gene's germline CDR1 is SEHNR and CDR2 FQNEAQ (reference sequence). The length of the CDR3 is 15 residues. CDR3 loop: CASTKIGAPRQPQHF. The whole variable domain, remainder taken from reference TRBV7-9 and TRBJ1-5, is DTGVSQNPRHKITKRGQNVTFRCDPISEHNRLYWYRQTLGQGPEFLTYFQNEAQLEKSRLLSDRFSAERPKGSFSTLEIQRTEQGDSAMYLCASTKIGAPRQPQHFGDGTRLSIL.

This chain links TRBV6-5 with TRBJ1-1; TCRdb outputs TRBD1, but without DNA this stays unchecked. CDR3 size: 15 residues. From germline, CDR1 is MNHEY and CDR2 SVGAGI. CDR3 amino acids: CASSYQGRRSTEAFF.

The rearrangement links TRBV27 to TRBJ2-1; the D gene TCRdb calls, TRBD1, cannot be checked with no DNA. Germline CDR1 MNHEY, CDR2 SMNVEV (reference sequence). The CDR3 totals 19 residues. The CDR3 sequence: CASSLAGTGGVGTPLEQFF.

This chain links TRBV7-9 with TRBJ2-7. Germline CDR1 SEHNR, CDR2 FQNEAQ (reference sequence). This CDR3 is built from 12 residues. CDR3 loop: CASGLNSYEQYF.

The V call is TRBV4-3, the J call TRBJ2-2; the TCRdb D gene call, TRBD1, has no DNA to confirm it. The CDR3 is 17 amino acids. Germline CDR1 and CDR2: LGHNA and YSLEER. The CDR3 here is CASSRGQGGAATGELFF.

The CDR3 sequence is CASSLGPFGTNQPQHF. The chain joins TRBV5-1 to TRBJ1-5. The CDR3 is 16 residues long. Germline CDR1 SGHRS, CDR2 YFSETQ.

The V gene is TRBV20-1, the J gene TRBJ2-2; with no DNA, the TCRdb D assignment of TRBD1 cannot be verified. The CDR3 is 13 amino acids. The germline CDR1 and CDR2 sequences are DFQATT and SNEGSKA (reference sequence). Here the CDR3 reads CSVNTGPTGELFF.